The present entry profiles one T cell receptor (beta chain) with its context. This specimen belongs to a study of blood T cell repertoires in COVID-19. Trimming pared 4 bases from V and 1 base from J, leaving 11 bases between. The germline CDR1 and CDR2 sequences are SGHRS and YFSETQ. This CDR3 is built from 14 residues. Generated by immunoSEQ multiplex PCR, the TCRdb table keeps only in-frame clones and is missing some. The sample has hundreds of thousands of clones, more than 70% seen once; the top ten hold around 3%. This sequence joins TRBV5-1 and TRBJ1-2; D is uncertain. The sample consisted of peripheral blood. The receptor's source is a woman between 25 and 40 years old with COVID-19, enrolled during active disease. This chain's CDR3 is CASSQPGVNYGYTF. The CDR3 nucleotides are TGCGCCAGCAGCCAACCGGGAGTTAACTATGGCTACACCTTC.